This T cell receptor (beta chain) was sequenced in a study of blood T cells in healthy people across ages. Study-level findings and limits: Expanded clonotype shifts may have been confounded, as the donors had an unknown CMV status. Unsorted PBMC material precluded a definitive naive versus antigen-experienced comparison.

Per sample, a minimum of 7 million PBMCs were isolated. Points on this clonotype: Its antigen is unidentified. This may be a read error, as it is one base from a much larger clone.

This CDR3 is 15 amino acids long. Unmatched junction bases numbered 4, after V lost 5 bases and J lost 2 bases. Germline V CDR1 and CDR2: PRHDT, FYEKMQ (reference sequence). Primers used in a second PCR of about 6 to 11 cycles were a sample-barcoded 5' primer and a J-beta primer mix. TCRdb used MiXCR to reprocess the 5' RACE reads, holding one entry per CDR3 protein. This repertoire shows 650,000 to 700,000 distinct CDR3 sequences, 32% found once; its top ten account for 15% to 17%. This clonotype was obtained from a woman aged 80 or older in good health. Sequencing used blood. The rearrangement uses TRBV13 and TRBJ2-3; TRBD2 matches at 10 bases. The CDR3 region is CASSIGTSDTDTQYF. The CDR3 DNA is TGTGCCAGCAGCATCGGGACTAGCGACACAGATACGCAGTATTTT.